The 2 T cell receptor beta chains given below trace back to one sample, sequenced in a study of T cell responses to AZD1222 COVID-19 vaccine. TCRdb keeps only in-frame clones here, not all; method: immunoSEQ multiplex PCR. The sample lists around 110,000 clones, just over 85% occurring once. The material was peripheral blood, obtained on day 0 of AZD1222 vaccination. The receptors derive from an adult in good health.

The V and J genes are TRBV19 and TRBJ1-2; tentatively, D is TRBD1 (5 bases). The CDR3 has 15 amino acids. The V end lost 3 bases, the J end lost 6 bases, and 17 bases lay between the germline ends. The germline V gene encodes CDR1 LNHDA and CDR2 SQIVND (reference sequence). The DNA for the CDR3 is TGTGCCAGTAGTATTGGATCGGGGCGAGGGGATGGCTACACCTTC. As protein: CASSIGSGRGDGYTF.

This chain joins TRBV11-3 and TRBJ1-2; D possibly corresponds to TRBD1 (5 bases). The V end lost 6 bases, the J end lost 4 bases, and 18 bases lay between the germline ends. This CDR3 spans 15 amino acids. The germline V gene encodes CDR1 SGHNT and CDR2 YENEEA. The CDR3 is CASRSRRDPAYGYTF. The CDR3 DNA reads as TGTGCCAGCAGATCGAGGAGGGACCCCGCCTATGGCTACACCTTC.